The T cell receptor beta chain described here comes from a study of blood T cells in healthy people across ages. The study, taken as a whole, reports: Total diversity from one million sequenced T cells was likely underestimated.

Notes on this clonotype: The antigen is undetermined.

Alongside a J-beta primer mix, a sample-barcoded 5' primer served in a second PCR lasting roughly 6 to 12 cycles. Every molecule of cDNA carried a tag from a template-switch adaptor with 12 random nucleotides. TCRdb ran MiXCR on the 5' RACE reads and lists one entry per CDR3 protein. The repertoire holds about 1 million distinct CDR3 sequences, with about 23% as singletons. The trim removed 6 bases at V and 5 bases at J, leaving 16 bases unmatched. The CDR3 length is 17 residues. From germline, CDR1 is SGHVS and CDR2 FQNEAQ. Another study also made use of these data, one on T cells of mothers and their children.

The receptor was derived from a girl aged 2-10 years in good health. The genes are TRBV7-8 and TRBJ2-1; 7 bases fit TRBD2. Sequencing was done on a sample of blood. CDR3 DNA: TGTGCCAGCAGGTATTTTCGGGGGGAGAGGCCCAACAATGAGCAGTTCTTC. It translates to CASRYFRGERPNNEQFF. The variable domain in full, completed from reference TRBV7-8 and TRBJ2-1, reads GAGVSQSPRYKVAKRGQDVALRCDPISGHVSLFWYQQALGQGPEFLTYFQNEAQLDKSGLPSDRFFAERPEGSVSTLKIQRTQQEDSAVYLCASRYFRGERPNNEQFFGPGTRLTVL.